These 30 T cell receptor beta chains were sequenced from one sample in a study of control samples from healthy donors and cancer patients. TCRdb's copy holds only in-frame clones and misses some; the assay was immunoSEQ multiplex PCR. This sample yields 75,000 to 95,000 clones, of which about 88% are seen a single time; around 5.7% belongs to the top ten. Sequences were obtained from blood. These receptor sequences come from a woman between 45 and 60 years old in good health.

The J gene is TRBJ1-1, the V gene TRBV19; D might be TRBD1 (5 bases). Trimming stripped 7 bases from V and 1 base from J, with 13 bases between. The CDR3 is 14 residues long. Looked up from germline, CDR1 is LNHDA and CDR2 is SQIVND (reference sequence). CDR3 nucleotide sequence: TGTGCCAGTATTGGGCAGGGCGGGAACACTGAAGCTTTCTTT. Residues: CASIGQGGNTEAFF. The full variable domain, with the rest looked up from reference TRBV19 and TRBJ1-1, is DGGITQSPKYLFRKEGQNVTLSCEQNLNHDAMYWYRQDPGQGLRLIYYSQIVNDFQKGDIAEGYSVSREKKESFPLTVTSAQKNPTAFYLCASIGQGGNTEAFFGQGTRLTVV.

This clone was seen a single time. This chain uses TRBV18 with TRBJ1-1; a possible D gene is TRBD1 (5 bases). The CDR3 contains 16 residues. V was shortened by 5 bases and J by 4 bases, with 20 bases between the two germline ends. The germline gives CDR1 KGHSH, CDR2 LQKENI. The CDR3 reads CASSSAGAGGTTEAFF. CDR3 DNA: TGTGCCAGCTCATCGGCGGGAGCGGGAGGGACCACTGAAGCTTTCTTT.

The rearrangement joins TRBV9 to TRBJ2-2; D is perhaps TRBD1 or TRBD2 (5 bases each). CDR1 and CDR2 (germline): SGDLS, YYNGEE. Trimming shortened V by 6 bases and J by 3 bases, and 9 bases separated the two germline ends. The CDR3 runs to 13 residues. Here the CDR3 reads CASTVGDTGELFF. CDR3 nucleotide sequence: TGTGCCAGCACGGTGGGGGACACCGGGGAGCTGTTTTTT. The full variable domain, completed using reference TRBV9 and TRBJ2-2, is DSGVTQTPKHLITATGQRVTLRCSPRSGDLSVYWYQQSLDQGLQFLIQYYNGEERAKGNILERFSAQQFPDLHSELNLSSLELGDSALYFCASTVGDTGELFFGEGSRLTVL.

The CDR3 sequence is CSVSQGISDEQYF. CDR3 nucleotides: TGCAGCGTGAGTCAGGGAATTTCGGACGAGCAGTACTTC. The chain is built from TRBV29-1 and TRBJ2-7; TRBD1 is a possible D gene (5 bases). Per germline, CDR1 SQVTM and CDR2 ANQGSEA. The CDR3 spans 13 residues. Between the trimmed V and J ends, which lost 6 bases and 5 bases, there was a span of 17 bases.

The CDR3 sequence is CASSRGGDTEAFF. CDR3 sequence (DNA): TGTGCCAGCAGCCGGGGGGGAGACACTGAAGCTTTCTTT. J is TRBJ1-1 and V is TRBV11-3, with a weak D call TRBD1 (5 bases). V was shortened by 5 bases and J by 3 bases, with 10 bases between the two germline ends. Germline loops: CDR1 SGHNT, CDR2 YENEEA. CDR3 length: 13 residues.

This chain connects TRBV2 to TRBJ1-4, with a tentative D call TRBD1 (5 bases). This CDR3 region has 14 residues. The germline gives CDR1 SNHLY, CDR2 FYNNEI. Trimming pared 3 bases from V and 8 bases from J, leaving 13 bases between. Here the CDR3 reads CASSEGQGGEKLFF. The CDR3 coding sequence is TGTGCCAGCAGTGAGGGGCAGGGCGGGGAAAAACTGTTTTTT.

This rearrangement joins TRBV2 to TRBJ2-4; D perhaps matches TRBD1 (5 bases). Trimming left V 6 bases short and J 0 bases short, with 12 bases between. This CDR3 is 15 amino acids long. CDR1 SNHLY and CDR2 FYNNEI come from the germline V gene. CDR3 sequence: CASRGQWTAKNIQYF. The CDR3, as DNA: TGTGCCAGCAGAGGACAATGGACAGCCAAAAACATTCAGTACTTC. Drawing the rest from reference TRBV2 and TRBJ2-4, the complete variable domain is EPEVTQTPSHQVTQMGQEVILRCVPISNHLYFYWYRQILGQKVEFLVSFYNNEISEKSEIFDDQFSVERPDGSNFTLKIRSTKLEDSAMYFCASRGQWTAKNIQYFGAGTRLSVL.

In DNA, the CDR3 is TGTGCCAGCAGTGGATACGGGGTCGGGAATACGCAGTATTTT. Its translation: CASSGYGVGNTQYF. The chain uses TRBV9 and TRBJ2-3, with D perhaps TRBD2 (5 bases). Germline CDR1 reads SGDLS; CDR2 reads YYNGEE. V lost 5 bases and J lost 7, with 17 bases in between. The CDR3 runs 14 residues.

The chain couples TRBV12-3 or TRBV12-4 to TRBJ1-3; no clear D gene. The CDR3 is 13 amino acids. Trimming shortened V by 6 bases and J by 0 bases, and 6 bases separated the two germline ends. CDR3: CASSPDSGNTIYF. CDR3 DNA: TGTGCCAGCAGCCCCGACTCTGGAAACACCATATATTTT.

This clone was seen once. The chain joins TRBV3-1 (or the pseudogene TRBV3-2) to TRBJ2-3; the D gene is possibly TRBD2 (6 bases). CDR1 and CDR2 from the germline V gene are LGHDT and YNNKEL (reference sequence). The V end was cut by 4 bases, the J end by 2 bases, with 16 bases between. The CDR3 is 16 residues long. CDR3 sequence reads: CASSPGTGEPTDTQYF. The CDR3 coding sequence is TGTGCCAGCAGCCCCGGGACTGGCGAGCCCACAGATACGCAGTATTTT.

This chain connects TRBV12-2 to TRBJ2-4; TRBD2, the D gene given by the table, was not confirmed from the DNA. TRBV12-2 is flagged as a pseudogene. The CDR3 loop spans 17 amino acids. The CDR3 DNA reads as TGTGCAAGTCGCTTAGACCATAGCGGCCTAGCCAAAAACATTCAGTACTTC. It specifies CASRLDHSGLAKNIQYF.

V usage is TRBV6-6 and J usage is TRBJ1-1; no reliable D call. CDR3 size: 13 residues. CDR1 and CDR2 from the germline V gene are MNHNY and SVGAGI (reference sequence). The DNA of the CDR3 is TGTGCGAGCCTATTAGGATTAAACACTGAAGCTTTCTTT. Translation gives CASLLGLNTEAFF.

The CDR3 reads CASSPLQGEMAEAFF. CDR3 DNA: TGTGCCAGCTCACCACTCCAGGGGGAGATGGCTGAAGCTTTCTTT. The chain has TRBV18 and TRBJ1-1, with 7 bases fitting TRBD1. CDR1 is KGHSH and CDR2 is LQKENI in the germline V gene. Germline trimming cut 1 base from V and 6 bases from J; bases unmatched to any gene: 8. This CDR3 spans 15 amino acids.

This clone has a handful of counts. This rearrangement joins TRBV9 to TRBJ1-2, with TRBD1 matching over 9 bases. The CDR3 is made up of 18 amino acids. Per germline, CDR1 SGDLS and CDR2 YYNGEE. J was trimmed by 4 bases and V by 6 bases; bases with no gene match: 19. For the CDR3, the DNA is TGTGCCAGCAACTCCGGGACAGGGAGCTTTACAGATTCCTATGGCTACACCTTC. Translating gives CASNSGTGSFTDSYGYTF.

The genes are TRBV13 and TRBJ1-5, with TRBD1 as a possible D gene (5 bases). The V end lost 9 bases, the J end lost 5 bases, and 23 bases lay between the germline ends. The CDR3 contains 16 residues. The germline V gene encodes CDR1 PRHDT and CDR2 FYEKMQ (reference sequence). In nucleotides, the CDR3 is TGTGCCAGTTCCCAAAGCCCACCGGGGACTCATCAGCCCCAGCATTTT. Translating gives CASSQSPPGTHQPQHF.

This chain connects TRBV3-1 (or the pseudogene TRBV3-2) to TRBJ2-7; D remains ambiguous. This CDR3 has 16 amino acids. Germline assignment: CDR1 LGHDT and CDR2 YNNKEL (reference sequence). Trimming removed 6 bases from V and 3 bases from J, with 21 bases in between. The CDR3 nucleotides read TGTGCCAGCAGTCTGCCCTCAGGTGTAACCATCTACGAGCAGTACTTC. Its translation: CASSLPSGVTIYEQYF.

The V and J genes are TRBV24-1 and TRBJ2-1; D is undetermined. The V gene lost 1 base and the J gene lost 7 bases, with 7 bases spanning the gap. CDR3 length: 13 residues. CDR1 KGHDR and CDR2 SFDVKD come from the germline V gene. CDR3 sequence (DNA): TGTGCCACCAGTGATTTTGTTACAAATGAGCAGTTCTTC. Its translation is CATSDFVTNEQFF.

V gene TRBV6-1 combines with J gene TRBJ1-5; TRBD1 aligns across 10 bases. The V gene's germline CDR1 is MNHNS and CDR2 SASEGT. The V and J ends lost 4 bases and 3 bases, in that order; junction bases with no gene match: 6. The CDR3 loop spans 16 amino acids. The CDR3 nucleotides read TGTGCCAGCAGTGGGTTGGACAGGGGGAACAATCAGCCCCAGCATTTT. Translation gives CASSGLDRGNNQPQHF.

V and J are TRBV6-2 or TRBV6-3 and TRBJ1-3; no reliable D call. CDR1 and CDR2 from the germline V gene are MNHEY and SVGEGT. The CDR3 is made up of 15 amino acids. V was cut by 2 bases and J by 4 bases, with 12 bases left in between. The CDR3 reads CASSYGLAGGNTIYF. The CDR3 DNA is TGTGCCAGCAGTTACGGCCTAGCCGGGGGAAACACCATATATTTT.

The chain combines TRBV11-2 with TRBJ1-3; no clear D. This CDR3 contains 15 residues. Per the germline V gene, CDR1 is SGHAT and CDR2 is FQNNGV. The germline V and J ends were trimmed by 2 bases and 2 bases, with 10 bases remaining between them. For the CDR3, the DNA is TGTGCCAGCAGCTTACATCGCGAGGCTGGAAACACCATATATTTT. Amino acid sequence: CASSLHREAGNTIYF.

V and J are TRBV4-2 and TRBJ2-1, with D perhaps matching TRBD1 (6 bases). CDR1 is LGHNA, CDR2 YNFKEQ, per germline. The CDR3 contains 14 residues. The V gene lost 1 base and the J gene lost 8 bases, with 12 bases spanning the gap. The CDR3, as DNA: TGTGCCAGCAGCCAAGTGTCAGGGGTGGATGAGCAGTTCTTC. Protein: CASSQVSGVDEQFF.

The V and J genes are TRBV11-2 and TRBJ1-1, with 10 bases matching TRBD1. CDR3 size: 13 residues. The ends lost 5 bases at V and 4 bases at J; junction bases unmatched: 1. The germline V gene has CDR1 SGHAT and CDR2 FQNNGV. For the CDR3, the DNA is TGTGCCAGCAGCCGGGACAGGGGCACTGAAGCTTTCTTT. Translating it yields CASSRDRGTEAFF. Complete variable domain (other parts from reference TRBV11-2 and TRBJ1-1): EAGVAQSPRYKIIEKRQSVAFWCNPISGHATLYWYQQILGQGPKLLIQFQNNGVVDDSQLPKDRFSAERLKGVDSTLKIQPAKLEDSAVYLCASSRDRGTEAFFGQGTRLTVV.

This chain uses TRBV21-1 with TRBJ2-3; the table's D call of TRBD2 was not tested on the DNA. TRBV21-1 is marked as a pseudogene. The CDR3 length is 17 residues. CDR3 sequence (DNA): TGTGCCAGCAGCAAAAAGGAGCGGGGGCCGGGCACAGATACGCAGTATTTT. Encoded protein: CASSKKERGPGTDTQYF.

The chain recombines TRBV27 with TRBJ1-3; no clear D gene. Looked up from germline, CDR1 is MNHEY and CDR2 is SMNVEV (reference sequence). The CDR3 loop spans 13 amino acids. Trimming pared 6 bases from V and 4 bases from J, leaving 10 bases between. The CDR3 reads CASRATRGNTIYF. The CDR3 nucleotides read TGTGCCAGCAGGGCTACTAGGGGAAACACCATATATTTT.

In the case of this clone: At one boundary the junction diverges from the germline segment, which might be a read error. The rearrangement uses TRBV2 and TRBJ1-1; tentative D call: TRBD1 (6 bases). This CDR3 region has 15 residues. Germline CDR1 reads SNHLY; CDR2 reads FYNNEI. The CDR3 DNA follows: TGTGCCGGCAGTGAAGGGATTTTACAGGGCACTGAAGCTTTCTTT. As protein: CAGSEGILQGTEAFF.

The chain joins TRBV12-5 to TRBJ1-2; D is uncertain. The V and J ends lost 2 bases and 12 bases respectively, with 19 bases between them. There are 14 residues in the CDR3. In germline, CDR1 is LGHNT, CDR2 FRNRAP. CDR3 coding DNA: TGTGCTAGTGGTTTGCCCTCCCCCTCGAGAATCCACACCTTC. It is translated as CASGLPSPSRIHTF. Full variable domain (missing parts from reference TRBV12-5 and TRBJ1-2): DARVTQTPRHKVTEMGQEVTMRCQPILGHNTVFWYRQTMMQGLELLAYFRNRAPLDDSGMPKDRFSAEMPDATLATLKIQPSEPRDSAVYFCASGLPSPSRIHTFGSGTRLTVV.

This clone appeared once. This chain joins TRBV7-9 and TRBJ1-4; D perhaps matches TRBD1 (6 bases). Trimming took off 3 bases at V and 5 bases at J, with 7 bases between the two ends. Germline loops: CDR1 SEHNR, CDR2 FQNEAQ (reference sequence). This CDR3 spans 13 amino acids. Here the CDR3 reads CASSFDRNEKLFF. CDR3 sequence (DNA): TGTGCCAGCAGCTTCGACAGGAATGAAAAACTGTTTTTT.

The chain has TRBV9 and TRBJ1-1; D gene unclear. The V gene's germline CDR1 is SGDLS and CDR2 YYNGEE. This CDR3 has 15 amino acids. Trimming pared 0 bases from V and 4 bases from J, leaving 13 bases between. The CDR3 DNA reads as TGTGCCAGCAGCGTAGGTTTGGTGGGTGGCACTGAAGCTTTCTTT. Protein sequence: CASSVGLVGGTEAFF. Variable domain in full (rest from reference TRBV9 and TRBJ1-1): DSGVTQTPKHLITATGQRVTLRCSPRSGDLSVYWYQQSLDQGLQFLIQYYNGEERAKGNILERFSAQQFPDLHSELNLSSLELGDSALYFCASSVGLVGGTEAFFGQGTRLTVV.

The chain uses TRBV18 and TRBJ2-3; no reliable D call. V was pared by 4 bases and J by 0 bases, with 11 bases between. In germline, CDR1 is KGHSH, CDR2 LQKENI. This CDR3 is built from 15 residues. CDR3 region: CASSRTTISTDTQYF. DNA for the CDR3: TGTGCCAGCTCACGTACTACCATTAGCACAGATACGCAGTATTTT.

V usage is TRBV12-3 or TRBV12-4 and J usage is TRBJ2-3; D possibly corresponds to TRBD2 (5 bases). The V and J ends lost 6 bases and 8 bases respectively, with 9 bases between them. The CDR3 runs to 11 residues. DNA of the CDR3: TGTGCCAGCAGCCAGCTAGCTACGCAGTATTTT. This gives the protein CASSQLATQYF.